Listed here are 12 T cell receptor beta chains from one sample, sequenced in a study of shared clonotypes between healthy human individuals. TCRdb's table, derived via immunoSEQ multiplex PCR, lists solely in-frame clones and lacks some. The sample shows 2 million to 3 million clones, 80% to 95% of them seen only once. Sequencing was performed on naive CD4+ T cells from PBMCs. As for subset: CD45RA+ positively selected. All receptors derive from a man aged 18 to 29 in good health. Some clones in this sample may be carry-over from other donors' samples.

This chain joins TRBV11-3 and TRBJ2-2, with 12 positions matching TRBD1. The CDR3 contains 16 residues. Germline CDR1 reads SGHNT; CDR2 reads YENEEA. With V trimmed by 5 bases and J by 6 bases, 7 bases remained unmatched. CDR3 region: CASSPRDRGLAGELFF. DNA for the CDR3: TGTGCCAGCAGCCCCCGGGACAGGGGGCTGGCCGGGGAGCTGTTTTTT.

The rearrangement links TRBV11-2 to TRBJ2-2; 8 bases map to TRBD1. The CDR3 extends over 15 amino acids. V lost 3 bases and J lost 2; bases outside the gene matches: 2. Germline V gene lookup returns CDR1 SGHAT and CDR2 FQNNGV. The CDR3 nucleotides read TGTGCCAGCAGCTTCGGACAGGGAAACACCGGGGAGCTGTTTTTT. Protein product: CASSFGQGNTGELFF.

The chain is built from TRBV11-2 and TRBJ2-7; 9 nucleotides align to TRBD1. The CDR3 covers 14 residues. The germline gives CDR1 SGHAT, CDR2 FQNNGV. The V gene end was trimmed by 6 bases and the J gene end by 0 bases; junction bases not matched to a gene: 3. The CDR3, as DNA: TGTGCCAGCAGATCGGGACAGGGCTCCTACGAGCAGTACTTC. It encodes CASRSGQGSYEQYF.

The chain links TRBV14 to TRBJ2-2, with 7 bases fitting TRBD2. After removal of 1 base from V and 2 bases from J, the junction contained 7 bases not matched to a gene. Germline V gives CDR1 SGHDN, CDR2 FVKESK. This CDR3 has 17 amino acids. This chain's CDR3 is CASSQVGGSVNTGELFF. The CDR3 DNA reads TGTGCCAGCAGCCAAGTCGGCGGGAGCGTCAACACCGGGGAGCTGTTTTTT.

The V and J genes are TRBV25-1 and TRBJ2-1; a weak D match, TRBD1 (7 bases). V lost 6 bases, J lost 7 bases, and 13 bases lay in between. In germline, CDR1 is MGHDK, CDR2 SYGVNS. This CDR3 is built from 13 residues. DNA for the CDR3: TGTGCCAGCAGCAGGGGGGCCCTAAATGAGCAGTTCTTC. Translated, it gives CASSRGALNEQFF. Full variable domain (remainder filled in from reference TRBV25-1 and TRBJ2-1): EADIYQTPRYLVIGTGKKITLECSQTMGHDKMYWYQQDPGMELHLIHYSYGVNSTEKGDLSSESTVSRIRTEHFPLTLESARPSHTSQYLCASSRGALNEQFFGPGTRLTVL.

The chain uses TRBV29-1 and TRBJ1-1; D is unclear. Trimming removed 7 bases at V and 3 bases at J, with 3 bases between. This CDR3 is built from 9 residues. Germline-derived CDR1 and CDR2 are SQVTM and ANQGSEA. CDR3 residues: CSGYTEAFF. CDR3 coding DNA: TGCAGCGGCTACACTGAAGCTTTCTTT.

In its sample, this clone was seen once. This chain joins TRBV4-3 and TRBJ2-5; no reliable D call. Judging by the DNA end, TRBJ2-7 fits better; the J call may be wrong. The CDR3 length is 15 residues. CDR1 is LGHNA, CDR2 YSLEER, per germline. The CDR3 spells CASSPRPGGSYEQYF. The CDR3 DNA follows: TGCGCCAGCAGCCCGCGGCCAGGCGGCTCCTACGAGCAGTACTTC.

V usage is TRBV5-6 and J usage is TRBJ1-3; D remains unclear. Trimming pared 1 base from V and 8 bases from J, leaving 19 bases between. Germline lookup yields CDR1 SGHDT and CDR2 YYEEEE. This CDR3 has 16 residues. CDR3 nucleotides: TGTGCCAGCAGCTTGCCCCCGGTCGGGGTAAAAGACACCATATATTTT. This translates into CASSLPPVGVKDTIYF.

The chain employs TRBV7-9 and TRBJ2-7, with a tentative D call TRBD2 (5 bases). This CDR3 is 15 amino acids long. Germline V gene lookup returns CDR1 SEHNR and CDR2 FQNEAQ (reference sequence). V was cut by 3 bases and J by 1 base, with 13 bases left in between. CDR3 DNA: TGTGCCAGCAGCTTCGCGGGCGGGCTATCCTACGAGCAGTACTTC. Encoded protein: CASSFAGGLSYEQYF.

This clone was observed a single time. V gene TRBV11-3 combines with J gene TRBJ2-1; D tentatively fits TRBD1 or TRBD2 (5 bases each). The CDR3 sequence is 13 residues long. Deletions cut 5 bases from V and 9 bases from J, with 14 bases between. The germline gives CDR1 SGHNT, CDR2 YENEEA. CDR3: CASSRGSGAEQFF. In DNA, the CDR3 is TGTGCCAGCAGCAGGGGAAGCGGTGCTGAGCAGTTCTTC.

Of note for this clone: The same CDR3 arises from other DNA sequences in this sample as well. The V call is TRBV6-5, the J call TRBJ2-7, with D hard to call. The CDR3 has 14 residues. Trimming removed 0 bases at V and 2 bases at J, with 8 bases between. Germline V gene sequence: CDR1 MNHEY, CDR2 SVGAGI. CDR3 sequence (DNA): TGTGCCAGCAGTTACTCGTCTACAACCTACGAGCAGTACTTC. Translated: CASSYSSTTYEQYF.

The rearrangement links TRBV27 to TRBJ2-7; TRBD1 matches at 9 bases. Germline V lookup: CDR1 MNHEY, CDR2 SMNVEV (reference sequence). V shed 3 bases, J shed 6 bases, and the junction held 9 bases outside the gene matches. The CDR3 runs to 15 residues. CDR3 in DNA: TGTGCCAGCAGTTTGGGGACGGGACAGGGCGGCGAGCAGTACTTC. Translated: CASSLGTGQGGEQYF.